Given below is one T cell receptor beta chain in context. The data are from a study of neoadjuvant anti-PD-1 for oral cavity cancer. About the study: Non-progressing patients received a fourth nivolumab dose near day 43, then surgery on days 50-56.

This CDR3 contains 18 residues. Germline assignment: CDR1 SGHNT and CDR2 YYREEE (reference sequence). Unmatched junction bases numbered 3, after V lost 2 bases and J lost 0 bases. The repertoire was sequenced with immunoSEQ multiplex PCR; TCRdb's copy has only in-frame clones and lacks some. The sample contains 73,000 or so clones, 80% to 90% of which appear only once. The time point is: after neoadjuvant nivolumab, at surgical resection. This sample comprised PBMCs, obtained after nivolumab (anti-PD-1) treatment. The sequence was collected from a person aged 40-85 years with oral cavity squamous cell carcinoma. V gene TRBV5-4 combines with J gene TRBJ2-2, with 14 bases that match TRBD2. The CDR3 here is CASSFRLAGGPNTGELFF. The CDR3 DNA is TGTGCCAGCAGCTTTAGACTAGCGGGAGGGCCGAACACCGGGGAGCTGTTTTTT.